Each of the 28 T cell receptor beta chains below was sequenced from the same sample in a study of identical twins' blood T cells. TCRdb used MiXCR to reprocess the 5' RACE reads, holding one entry per CDR3 protein. The data show hundreds of thousands of distinct CDR3 sequences, roughly 27% seen once. Sequencing was carried out using PBMCs. All receptors come from a woman aged 18-50 years in good health.

V gene TRBV6-6 combines with J gene TRBJ1-1; D remains ambiguous. Trimming stripped 3 bases from V and 0 bases from J, with 8 bases between. Per the germline V gene, CDR1 is MNHNY and CDR2 is SVGAGI (reference sequence). The CDR3 is made up of 14 amino acids. The CDR3 nucleotides are TGTGCCAGCAGTTATGGAGCCATGAACACTGAAGCTTTCTTT. It translates to CASSYGAMNTEAFF.

The chain has TRBV3-1 and TRBJ1-1, with TRBD1 matching 8 bases. This CDR3 has 13 amino acids. The germline V gene encodes CDR1 LGHDT and CDR2 YNNKEL (reference sequence). V was clipped by 6 bases and J by 6 bases; unmatched bases: 6. CDR3 loop: CASSMTGESEAFF. In nucleotides, the CDR3 is TGTGCCAGCAGTATGACAGGGGAGTCTGAAGCTTTCTTT.

The chain employs TRBV30 and TRBJ2-2; no reliable D call. The CDR3 runs to 11 residues. The germline V gene has CDR1 GTSNPN and CDR2 SVGIG (reference sequence). The V end was cut by 0 bases, the J end by 4 bases, with 0 bases between. The CDR3 DNA follows: TGTGCCTGGAGTGTCACCGGGGAGCTGTTTTTT. Protein sequence: CAWSVTGELFF.

The genes are TRBV9 and TRBJ2-7, with a weak D call TRBD2 (5 bases). The ends were cut back, 4 bases at V and 3 bases at J, with 14 bases in the middle. CDR1 and CDR2 (germline): SGDLS, YYNGEE. This CDR3 spans 14 amino acids. The CDR3 sequence: CASSPMDRGYEQYF. The CDR3 DNA reads as TGTGCCAGCAGCCCGATGGACCGGGGCTACGAGCAGTACTTC.

The chain links TRBV5-1 to TRBJ2-1; tentatively, D is TRBD2 (5 bases). Trimming stripped 0 bases from V and 9 bases from J, with 16 bases between. CDR3 length equals 15 residues. Germline V gene lookup returns CDR1 SGHRS and CDR2 YFSETQ. CDR3 bases: TGCGCCAGCAGCTTGGTCCCTGGGAGTGGCCGTGAGCAGTTCTTC. Its translation: CASSLVPGSGREQFF.

The rearrangement joins TRBV19 to TRBJ2-2; D is unresolved. The length of the CDR3 is 14 residues. The germline CDR1 and CDR2 sequences are LNHDA and SQIVND (reference sequence). V gave up 2 bases and J gave up 4 bases, with 8 bases separating them. The CDR3 protein is CASSIKASTGELFF. The CDR3 DNA reads TGTGCCAGTAGTATAAAGGCCAGCACCGGGGAGCTGTTTTTT.

This clonotype occurred a few times. V is TRBV14 and J is TRBJ1-2; unclear D gene. V was pared by 2 bases and J by 1 base, with 8 bases between. CDR3 size: 14 residues. Germline V gene lookup returns CDR1 SGHDN and CDR2 FVKESK. The chain's CDR3 is CASSQTTDNYGYTF. CDR3 nucleotides: TGTGCCAGCAGCCAAACGACCGATAACTATGGCTACACCTTC. The whole variable domain, remainder taken from reference TRBV14 and TRBJ1-2, is EAGVTQFPSHSVIEKGQTVTLRCDPISGHDNLYWYRRVMGKEIKFLLHFVKESKQDESGMPNNRFLAERTGGTYSTLKVQPAELEDSGVYFCASSQTTDNYGYTFGSGTRLTVV.

This clonotype was recorded a few times. This chain connects TRBV6-2 or TRBV6-3 to TRBJ1-1; no definite D call. From germline, CDR1 is MNHEY and CDR2 SVGEGT. The germline V and J ends were trimmed by 5 bases and 2 bases, with 6 bases remaining between them. This CDR3 has 12 residues. The chain's CDR3 is CASSTLNTEAFF. The DNA of the CDR3 is TGTGCCAGCAGTACCCTTAACACTGAAGCTTTCTTT.

The V call is TRBV5-1, the J call TRBJ2-7, with D perhaps TRBD2 (5 bases). Germline V gene sequence: CDR1 SGHRS, CDR2 YFSETQ. The CDR3 length is 14 residues. With 1 base removed from V and 4 bases from J, the gap between germline ends came to 12 bases. The DNA for the CDR3 is TGCGCCAGCAGCTTGTCAGGCAGCGGATACGAGCAGTACTTC. As protein: CASSLSGSGYEQYF.

Note on this clonotype: A read error may explain this, as a much larger clone is one base away. This chain connects TRBV29-1 to TRBJ2-5; TRBD1 matches at 7 bases. Germline V gene data show CDR1 as SQVTM and CDR2 as ANQGSEA. There are 13 residues in the CDR3. CDR3 residues: CSVTGTAQETRYF. CDR3 nucleotide sequence: TGCAGCGTTACCGGGACAGCACAAGAGACCCGGTACTTC.

Only a few counts were recorded for this clonotype. The rearrangement uses TRBV7-9 and TRBJ1-6; D is uncertain. The CDR3 totals 14 residues. The germline V gene has CDR1 SEHNR and CDR2 FQNEAQ (reference sequence). V was cut by 1 base and J by 7 bases, with 8 bases left in between. The CDR3 sequence is CASSLGQSNSPLHF. CDR3 nucleotide sequence: TGTGCCAGCAGCTTAGGGCAATCCAATTCACCCCTCCACTTT.

This clonotype was seen repeatedly, ten times or more. CDR3: CASSPGTSVYNEQFF. The CDR3 nucleotides read TGCGCCAGCAGCCCGGGGACTAGCGTATACAATGAGCAGTTCTTC. The V and J genes are TRBV5-1 and TRBJ2-1, with 10 nucleotides matching TRBD2. This CDR3 is 15 amino acids long. V trimming: 4 bases; J trimming: 4 bases; junction bases outside the gene matches: 5. Germline assignment: CDR1 SGHRS and CDR2 YFSETQ.

This clonotype showed up just a few times. The rearrangement links TRBV6-5 to TRBJ1-5, with D possibly being TRBD1 (5 bases). Trimming removed 5 bases from V and 4 bases from J, with 18 bases in between. Germline CDR1 reads MNHEY; CDR2 reads SVGAGI. This CDR3 is built from 16 residues. The DNA for the CDR3 is TGTGCCAGCAGTCCAATTCAGGGTGCTAGTAATCAGCCCCAGCATTTT. As protein: CASSPIQGASNQPQHF.

The J gene is TRBJ2-3, the V gene TRBV28; 9 nucleotides align to TRBD2. The length of the CDR3 is 14 residues. CDR1 and CDR2 from the germline V gene are MDHEN and SYDVKM. Losses at the gene ends were 5 bases for V and 4 bases for J; bases not matched to a gene: 4. The CDR3 loop is CASSPRTSADTQYF. The CDR3 region has the DNA TGTGCCAGCAGTCCCCGGACTAGCGCAGATACGCAGTATTTT.

The rearrangement links TRBV12-5 to TRBJ1-1; D gene ambiguous. Trimming removed 6 bases at V and 0 bases at J, with 20 bases between. The CDR3 runs to 17 residues. Germline V lookup: CDR1 LGHNT, CDR2 FRNRAP. CDR3 in amino acids: CASGPYREGVMNTEAFF. Here the CDR3 DNA reads TGTGCTAGTGGCCCCTACCGGGAGGGAGTCATGAACACTGAAGCTTTCTTT.

This clonotype was observed a few times. J is TRBJ2-7 and V is TRBV14; D gene uncertain. Deletions cut 1 base from V and 0 bases from J, with 7 bases between. Germline assignment: CDR1 SGHDN and CDR2 FVKESK. The CDR3 runs to 14 residues. CDR3: CASSQGGFSYEQYF. CDR3 in DNA: TGTGCCAGCAGCCAAGGCGGATTCTCCTACGAGCAGTACTTC.

This clonotype was detected a few times. In DNA form, the CDR3 reads TGCGCCAGCAGCCAACTTGTCGGACTAGCCGGAGATACGCAGTATTTT. Its translation: CASSQLVGLAGDTQYF. The V gene is TRBV4-1, the J gene TRBJ2-3; 8 positions agree with TRBD2. The length of the CDR3 is 16 residues. Losses at the gene ends were 2 bases for V and 5 bases for J; bases not matched to a gene: 9. CDR1 is MGHRA, CDR2 YSYEKL, per germline.

This clonotype has just one count. V is TRBV21-1 and J is TRBJ1-1; TRBD1, the table's D call, was not compared with the DNA. TRBV21-1 counts as a pseudogene. The CDR3 is 16 residues long. In DNA form, the CDR3 reads TGTGCCAGCAGCGTGGACAGTTTCGGGCAGAACACTGAAGCTTTCTTT. Translated, it gives CASSVDSFGQNTEAFF.

The chain carries TRBV19 and TRBJ1-2; tentative D call: TRBD1 (5 bases). The CDR3 consists of 14 residues. Germline-derived CDR1 and CDR2 are LNHDA and SQIVND (reference sequence). Trimming pared 7 bases from V and 2 bases from J, leaving 14 bases between. This CDR3 reads CASKVAGRNYGYTF. For the CDR3, the DNA is TGTGCCAGTAAAGTAGCGGGACGGAACTATGGCTACACCTTC.

This clonotype has at least ten counts. The chain combines TRBV2 with TRBJ1-5, with 9 positions matching TRBD1. The V and J ends lost 6 bases and 0 bases, in that order; junction bases with no gene match: 21. This CDR3 is built from 21 residues. In germline, CDR1 is SNHLY, CDR2 FYNNEI. CDR3 in amino acids: CASSVIKSGTGRTYSNQPQHF. The CDR3, as DNA: TGTGCCAGCAGCGTCATTAAATCAGGGACAGGGAGGACTTATAGCAATCAGCCCCAGCATTTT.

Only a few counts were recorded for this clonotype. This chain joins TRBV20-1 and TRBJ1-2; no clear D gene. This CDR3 comprises 13 residues. V was trimmed by 6 bases and J by 9 bases, leaving 20 bases between them. The germline gives CDR1 DFQATT, CDR2 SNEGSKA (reference sequence). CDR3 loop: CSARRSGKDSYTF. In DNA, the CDR3 is TGCAGTGCAAGAAGATCGGGGAAAGATAGCTACACCTTC.

In DNA, the CDR3 is TGTGCCAGCAGCCCCCAGGACAGTCGAGTAGCTTTCTTT. Translation gives CASSPQDSRVAFF. The V and J genes are TRBV3-1 and TRBJ1-1; possible D gene TRBD1, 6 bases. The CDR3 contains 13 residues. The germline gives CDR1 LGHDT, CDR2 YNNKEL (reference sequence). Trimming shortened V by 4 bases and J by 10 bases, and 16 bases separated the two germline ends.

V usage is TRBV5-1 and J usage is TRBJ2-1; D remains unclear. The CDR3 covers 14 residues. Deletions cut 0 bases from V and 6 bases from J, with 10 bases between. Germline CDR1 is SGHRS and CDR2 is YFSETQ. CDR3 region: CASSLDAASNEQFF. The CDR3 DNA is TGCGCCAGCAGCTTGGACGCGGCCAGCAATGAGCAGTTCTTC.

This clonotype was counted between two and nine times. The chain employs TRBV29-1 and TRBJ1-1; 10 bases align to TRBD1. This CDR3 contains 16 residues. Germline CDR1 SQVTM, CDR2 ANQGSEA. The trim removed 5 bases at V and 5 bases at J, leaving 14 bases unmatched. The CDR3 nucleotides are TGCAGCGTTCCTCTACTATCCGGGACAGGGGAAACTGAAGCTTTCTTT. Its protein is CSVPLLSGTGETEAFF.

The rearrangement joins TRBV4-1 to TRBJ1-2; D uncertain. Deletions cut 0 bases from V and 4 bases from J, with 9 bases between. This CDR3 region has 14 residues. Per germline, CDR1 MGHRA and CDR2 YSYEKL. The CDR3 DNA follows: TGCGCCAGCAGCCAAGAGTTATGGGGCTATGGCTACACCTTC. It specifies CASSQELWGYGYTF.

In its sample, this clonotype was seen many times. This chain uses TRBV13 with TRBJ1-2; D unresolved. Germline V gene lookup returns CDR1 PRHDT and CDR2 FYEKMQ (reference sequence). This CDR3 region has 12 residues. V lost 5 bases, J lost 8 bases, and 12 bases lay in between. The CDR3 nucleotides are TGTGCCAGCAGCCTCCTTCCTAAGGGCTACACCTTC. Encoded protein: CASSLLPKGYTF.

This chain joins TRBV28 and TRBJ1-1; D is unresolved. This CDR3 comprises 12 residues. CDR1 and CDR2 from the germline V gene are MDHEN and SYDVKM. The V and J ends lost 5 bases and 4 bases respectively, with 8 bases between them. CDR3 sequence (DNA): TGTGCCAGCAGTGCCTGGGGCACTGAAGCTTTCTTT. Translated: CASSAWGTEAFF. The full variable domain, completed using reference TRBV28 and TRBJ1-1, is DVKVTQSSRYLVKRTGEKVFLECVQDMDHENMFWYRQDPGLGLRLIYFSYDVKMKEKGDIPEGYSVSREKKERFSLILESASTNQTSMYLCASSAWGTEAFFGQGTRLTVV.

The V gene is TRBV12-3 or TRBV12-4, the J gene TRBJ1-1; TRBD1 aligns across 7 bases. With V trimmed by 6 bases and J by 10 bases, 8 bases remained unmatched. The CDR3 extends over 12 amino acids. CDR3 sequence (DNA): TGTGCCAGCAGCATAATGACAGGGCCAGCTTTCTTT. Translating it yields CASSIMTGPAFF.